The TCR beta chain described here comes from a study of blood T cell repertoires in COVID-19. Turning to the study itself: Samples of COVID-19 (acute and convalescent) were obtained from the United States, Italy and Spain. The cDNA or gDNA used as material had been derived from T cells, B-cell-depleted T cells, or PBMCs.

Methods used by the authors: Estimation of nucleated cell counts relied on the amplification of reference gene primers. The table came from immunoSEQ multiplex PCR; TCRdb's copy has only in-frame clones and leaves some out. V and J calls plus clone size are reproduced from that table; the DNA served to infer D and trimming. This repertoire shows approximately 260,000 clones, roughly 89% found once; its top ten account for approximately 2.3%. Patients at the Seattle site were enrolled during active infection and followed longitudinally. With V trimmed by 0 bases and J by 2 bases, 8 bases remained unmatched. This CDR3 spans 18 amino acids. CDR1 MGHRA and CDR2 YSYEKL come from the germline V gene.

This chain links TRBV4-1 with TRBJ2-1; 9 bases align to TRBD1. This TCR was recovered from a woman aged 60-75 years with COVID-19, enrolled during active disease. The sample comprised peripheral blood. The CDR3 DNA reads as TGCGCCAGCAGCCAAGATTGGGGGGGACAGGGCCCCTACAATGAGCAGTTCTTC. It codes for CASSQDWGGQGPYNEQFF.